This entry features one T cell receptor beta chain sequence. It has no known antigen specificity. Per-base qualities were not stored, and no clone one base away is much larger. The sample originates from a study of CD8 T cells in Susac syndrome (dated by TCRdb to about 2019). As for the study more broadly: Repertoire sequencing was used to test whether CD8+ T cell activation and differentiation in Susac syndrome was antigen driven.

CDR1 is given as GTSNPN and CDR2 as SVGIG, both from the germline V gene (reference sequence). Deletion took 2 bases off V and 1 base off J, with a span of 17 bases between the germline ends. The CDR3, cysteine through phenylalanine, is 16 amino acids long. The CDR3 DNA has 48 bases and is translated from base 1. Summary of the overall study and its limitations: The TCR sequencing and HLA analysis was acknowledged to have included a relatively small number of individuals.

Peripheral blood CD8+ and CD4+ T cells from healthy donors, Susac syndrome patients and multiple sclerosis patients were profiled by high-throughput TCR beta sequencing. Treatment-naive patients with stable or active relapsing-remitting disease fulfilling revised McDonald criteria were used as multiple sclerosis controls. Bulk CD8+ and CD4+ T cells were purified by magnetic negative isolation, while CD8+ TEMRA cells were enriched using FACS. Blood was collected in EDTA tubes and processed within 24 hours, with PBMCs isolated through density gradient centrifugation. PBMCs intended for TCR sequencing were cryopreserved in liquid nitrogen and thawed later in a water bath at 37 degrees C. The sorted or isolated CD4+, CD8+ and CD8+ TEMRA cells had a purity of 90% or higher. RNA was extracted with the RNeasy kit and about 0.5 to 1 ug was reverse transcribed using random hexamers. TCR beta CDR3 regions were amplified with the immunoSEQ multiplex PCR assay covering 54 Vbeta and 13 Jbeta segments. Bias from PCR amplification was corrected by using a synthetic template baseline for primer optimization and for computational correction. Per the authors' processing: Reads were annotated to V, D and J genes according to IMGT and were analyzed with immunoSEQ Analyzer, with only productive sequences retained. Clonality was computed as one minus Shannon entropy normalized by log2 of the number of productive unique sequences. Public and private clones were assessed among the 100 most prevalent clones of each patient and control. Clones were defined as Susac-specific if absent from the healthy and MS cohorts, from roughly 1,100 published viral clones and from other ImmuneACCESS disease sequences. The public reads were reanalyzed by TCRdb: fastp trimming at Q25, MiXCR alignment, in-frame beta chains only. Merged by CDR3 protein, the rows form single entries marked with the most common genes and DNA. These V and J calls originate from TCRdb's pipeline instead of the authors' own analysis. For this sample there are 190,000 or so distinct CDR3 sequences; 95% appear just once. The leading ten clones occupy around 0.08% of the sample.

The chain employs TRBV30 and TRBJ1-1; confidence is insufficient to name the D gene. Sequenced input: CD4+ T cells from PBMCs. The clonotype originates from a human donor with multiple sclerosis. The base sequence is TGTGCCTGGAGTCACGGGAATCGCGGTCCGAACACTGAAGCTTTCTTT. Its translation reads: CAWSHGNRGPNTEAFF.